The clone carrying this TCR beta chain appeared a few times. The antigen is not known. The data derive from a study of T-cell memory formation after mild COVID-19. Study results and caveats: Contracting CD4+ clones sat mainly in CM and EM; CD8+ in EMRA.

TCRdb used MiXCR to reprocess the 5' RACE reads, holding one entry per CDR3 protein. Seen here are some 320,000 distinct CDR3 sequences, 15% observed once, and the top ten hold about a fifth. The junction had 11 bases not matched to a gene; V was cut back by 7 bases and J by 4 bases. Germline CDR1 is MNHNY and CDR2 is SVGAGI (reference sequence). The CDR3 extends over 15 amino acids. The clonotype comes from a young man who had mild COVID-19 (a few samples of this study predate the infection). Cell type and time point are not known. Material: PBMCs or a T cell subset sorted from them (not recorded which). The rearrangement uses TRBV6-6 and TRBJ2-3, with 7 bases aligning to TRBD1. CDR3 sequence reads: CASILQQGMADTQYF. The CDR3 coding sequence is TGTGCCAGCATCCTTCAACAGGGGATGGCAGATACGCAGTATTTT.